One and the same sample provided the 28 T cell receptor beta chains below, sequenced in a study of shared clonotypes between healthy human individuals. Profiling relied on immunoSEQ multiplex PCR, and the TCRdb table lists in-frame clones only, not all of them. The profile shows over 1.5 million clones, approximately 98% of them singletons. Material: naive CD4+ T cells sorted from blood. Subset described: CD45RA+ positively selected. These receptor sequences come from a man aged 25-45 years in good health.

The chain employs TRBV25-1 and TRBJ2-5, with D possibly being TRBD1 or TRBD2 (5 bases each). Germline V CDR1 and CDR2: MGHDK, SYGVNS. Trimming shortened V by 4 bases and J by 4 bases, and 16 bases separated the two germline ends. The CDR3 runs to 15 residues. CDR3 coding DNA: TGTGCCAGCAGTGTGAGCGGTCATGGGGGAGAGACCCAGTACTTC. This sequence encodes CASSVSGHGGETQYF.

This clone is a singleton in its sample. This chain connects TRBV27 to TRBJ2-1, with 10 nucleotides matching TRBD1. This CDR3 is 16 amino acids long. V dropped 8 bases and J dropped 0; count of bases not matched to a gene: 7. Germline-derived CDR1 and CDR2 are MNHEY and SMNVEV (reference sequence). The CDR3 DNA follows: TGTGCCAGCGGGTGGACAGGGGGAAGCTCCTACAATGAGCAGTTCTTC. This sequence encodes CASGWTGGSSYNEQFF.

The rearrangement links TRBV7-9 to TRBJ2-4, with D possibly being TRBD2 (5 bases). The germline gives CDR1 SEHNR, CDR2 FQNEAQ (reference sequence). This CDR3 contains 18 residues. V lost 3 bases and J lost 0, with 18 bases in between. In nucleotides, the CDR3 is TGTGCCAGCAGCTTGGGTCCTAGCAAGGCTAAAGCCAAAAACATTCAGTACTTC. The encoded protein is CASSLGPSKAKAKNIQYF.

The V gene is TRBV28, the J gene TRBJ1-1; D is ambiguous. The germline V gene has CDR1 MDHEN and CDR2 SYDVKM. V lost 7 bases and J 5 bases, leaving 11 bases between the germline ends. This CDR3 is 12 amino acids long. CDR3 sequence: CASKGSGTEAFF. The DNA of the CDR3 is TGTGCCAGCAAAGGTTCAGGAACTGAAGCTTTCTTT.

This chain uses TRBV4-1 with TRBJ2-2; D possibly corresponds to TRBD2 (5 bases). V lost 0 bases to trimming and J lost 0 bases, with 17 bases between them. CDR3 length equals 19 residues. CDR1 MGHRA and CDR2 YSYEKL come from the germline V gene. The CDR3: CASSQDHIRDTANTGELFF. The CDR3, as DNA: TGCGCCAGCAGCCAAGACCATATACGGGATACCGCGAACACCGGGGAGCTGTTTTTT.

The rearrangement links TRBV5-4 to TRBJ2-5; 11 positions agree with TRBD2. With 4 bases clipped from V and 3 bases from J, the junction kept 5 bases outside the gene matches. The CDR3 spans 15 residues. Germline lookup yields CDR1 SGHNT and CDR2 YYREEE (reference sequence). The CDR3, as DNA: TGTGCCAGCAGCCCATATAGCGGGAGGGAAGAGACCCAGTACTTC. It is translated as CASSPYSGREETQYF.

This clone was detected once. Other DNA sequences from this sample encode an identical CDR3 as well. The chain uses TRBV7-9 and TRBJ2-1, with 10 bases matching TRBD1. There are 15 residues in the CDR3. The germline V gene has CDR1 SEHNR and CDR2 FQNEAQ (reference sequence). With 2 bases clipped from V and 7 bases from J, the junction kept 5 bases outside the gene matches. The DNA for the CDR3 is TGTGCCAGCAGCTTACGAGACAGGGGGCTTAATGAGCAGTTCTTC. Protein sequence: CASSLRDRGLNEQFF.

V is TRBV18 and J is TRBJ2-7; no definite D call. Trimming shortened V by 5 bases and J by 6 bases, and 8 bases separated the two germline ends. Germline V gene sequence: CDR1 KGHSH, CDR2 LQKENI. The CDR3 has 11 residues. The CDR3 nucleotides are TGTGCCAGCTCAGCCCCCGGCGAGCAGTACTTC. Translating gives CASSAPGEQYF.

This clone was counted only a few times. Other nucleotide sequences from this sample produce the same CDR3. CDR3 nucleotide sequence: TGTGCCAGCTCACCATCAGGGGATGAGCAGTTCTTC. Encoded protein: CASSPSGDEQFF. The chain links TRBV18 to TRBJ2-1; tentatively, D is TRBD1 (6 bases). V was trimmed by 2 bases and J by 8 bases, leaving 7 bases between them. Germline lookup yields CDR1 KGHSH and CDR2 LQKENI. The CDR3 contains 12 residues.

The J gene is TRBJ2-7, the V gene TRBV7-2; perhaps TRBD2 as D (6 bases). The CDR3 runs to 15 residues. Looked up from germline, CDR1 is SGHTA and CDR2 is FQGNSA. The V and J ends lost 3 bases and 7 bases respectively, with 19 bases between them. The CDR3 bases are TGTGCCAGCAGCTTCTCGGGAGCGTTGTTGTGGGAGCAGTACTTC. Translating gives CASSFSGALLWEQYF.

CDR3 bases: TGTGCCATCAGTGAGCCCACTAGCGGGCAGGCGTACAATGAGCAGTTCTTC. It translates to CAISEPTSGQAYNEQFF. The chain recombines TRBV10-3 with TRBJ2-1; 9 nucleotides agree with TRBD2. V was pared by 2 bases and J by 4 bases, with 9 bases of the junction left unmatched. Germline lookup yields CDR1 ENHRY and CDR2 SYGVKD. The CDR3 runs 17 residues.

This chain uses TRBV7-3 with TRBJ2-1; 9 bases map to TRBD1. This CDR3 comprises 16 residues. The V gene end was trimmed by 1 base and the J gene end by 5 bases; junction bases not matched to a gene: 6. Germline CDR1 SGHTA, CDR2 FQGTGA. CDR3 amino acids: CASSLIGDRAHNEQFF. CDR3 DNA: TGTGCCAGCAGCTTAATCGGGGACAGGGCCCACAATGAGCAGTTCTTC.

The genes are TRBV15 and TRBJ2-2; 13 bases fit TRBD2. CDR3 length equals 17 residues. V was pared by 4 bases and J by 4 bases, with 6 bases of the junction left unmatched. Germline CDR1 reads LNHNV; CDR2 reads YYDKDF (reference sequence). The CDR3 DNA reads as TGTGCCACCAGCACCTCATGGACTAGCGGGAGCACCGGGGAGCTGTTTTTT. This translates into CATSTSWTSGSTGELFF.

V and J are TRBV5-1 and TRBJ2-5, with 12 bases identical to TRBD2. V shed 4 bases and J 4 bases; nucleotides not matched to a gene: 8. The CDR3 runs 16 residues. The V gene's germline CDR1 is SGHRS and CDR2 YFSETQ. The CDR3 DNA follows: TGCGCCAGCAGCAGGACTAGCGGGACTGGGAGAGAGACCCAGTACTTC. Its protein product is CASSRTSGTGRETQYF.

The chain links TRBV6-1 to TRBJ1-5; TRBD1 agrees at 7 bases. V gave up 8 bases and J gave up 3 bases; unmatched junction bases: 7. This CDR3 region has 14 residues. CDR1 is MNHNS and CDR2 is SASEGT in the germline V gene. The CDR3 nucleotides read TGTGCCAGCCGCCCACAGGGGAACAATCAGCCCCAGCATTTT. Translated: CASRPQGNNQPQHF.

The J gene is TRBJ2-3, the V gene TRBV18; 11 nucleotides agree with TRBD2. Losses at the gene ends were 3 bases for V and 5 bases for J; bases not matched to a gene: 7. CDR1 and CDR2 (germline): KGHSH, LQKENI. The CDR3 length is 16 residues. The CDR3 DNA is TGTGCCAGCTCACCTCTAGCGGGAGGTCTTAGAGATACGCAGTATTTT. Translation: CASSPLAGGLRDTQYF.

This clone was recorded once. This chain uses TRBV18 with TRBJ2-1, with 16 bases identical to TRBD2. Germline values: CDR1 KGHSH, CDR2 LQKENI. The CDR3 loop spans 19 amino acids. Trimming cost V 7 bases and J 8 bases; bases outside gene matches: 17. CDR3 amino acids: CASLKAGLAGGPDFDEQFF. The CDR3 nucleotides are TGTGCCAGCTTAAAAGCGGGACTAGCGGGAGGGCCAGATTTCGATGAGCAGTTCTTC.

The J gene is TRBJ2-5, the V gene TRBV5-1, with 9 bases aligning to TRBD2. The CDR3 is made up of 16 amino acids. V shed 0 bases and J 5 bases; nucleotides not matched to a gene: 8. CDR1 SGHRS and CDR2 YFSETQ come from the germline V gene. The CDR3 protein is CASSLEGSGRFETQYF. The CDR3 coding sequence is TGCGCCAGCAGCTTGGAGGGTAGCGGGAGATTTGAGACCCAGTACTTC.

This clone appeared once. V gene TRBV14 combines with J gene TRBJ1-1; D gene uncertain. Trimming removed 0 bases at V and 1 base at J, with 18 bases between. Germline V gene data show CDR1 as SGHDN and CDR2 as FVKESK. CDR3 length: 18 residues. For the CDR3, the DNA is TGTGCCAGCAGCCAAGATCATACGGGGTTGAGGCCGAACACTGAAGCTTTCTTT. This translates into CASSQDHTGLRPNTEAFF.

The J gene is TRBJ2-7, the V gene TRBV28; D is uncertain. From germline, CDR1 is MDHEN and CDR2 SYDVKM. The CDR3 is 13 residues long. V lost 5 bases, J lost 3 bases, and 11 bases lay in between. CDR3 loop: CASSPGADYEQYF. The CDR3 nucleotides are TGTGCCAGCAGTCCCGGAGCCGACTACGAGCAGTACTTC.

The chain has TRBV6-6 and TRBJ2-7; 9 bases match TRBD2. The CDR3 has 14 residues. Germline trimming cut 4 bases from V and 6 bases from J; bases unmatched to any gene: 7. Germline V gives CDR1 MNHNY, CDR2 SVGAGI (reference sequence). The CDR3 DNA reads TGTGCCAGCAGTTTTAGCGGGAGTTTAGCCGAGCAGTACTTC. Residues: CASSFSGSLAEQYF.

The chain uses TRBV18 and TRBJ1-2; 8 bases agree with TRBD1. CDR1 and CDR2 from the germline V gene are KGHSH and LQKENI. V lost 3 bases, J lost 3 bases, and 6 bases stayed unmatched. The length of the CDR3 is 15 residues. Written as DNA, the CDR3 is TGTGCCAGCTCACCTGGACAGGGTCGAGACTATGGCTACACCTTC. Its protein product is CASSPGQGRDYGYTF.

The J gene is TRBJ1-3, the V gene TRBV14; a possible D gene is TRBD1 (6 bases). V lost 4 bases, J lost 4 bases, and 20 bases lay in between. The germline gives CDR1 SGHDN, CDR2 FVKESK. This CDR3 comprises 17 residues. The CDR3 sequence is CASSPRRGHPAGNTIYF. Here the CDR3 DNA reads TGTGCCAGCAGCCCCAGGAGGGGACACCCGGCGGGAAACACCATATATTTT.

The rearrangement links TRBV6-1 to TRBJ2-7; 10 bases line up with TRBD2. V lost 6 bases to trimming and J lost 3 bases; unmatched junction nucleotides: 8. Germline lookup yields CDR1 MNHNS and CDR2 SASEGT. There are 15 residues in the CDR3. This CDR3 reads CASRPPSGSLYEQYF. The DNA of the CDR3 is TGTGCCAGCAGGCCGCCTAGCGGGAGTCTCTACGAGCAGTACTTC.

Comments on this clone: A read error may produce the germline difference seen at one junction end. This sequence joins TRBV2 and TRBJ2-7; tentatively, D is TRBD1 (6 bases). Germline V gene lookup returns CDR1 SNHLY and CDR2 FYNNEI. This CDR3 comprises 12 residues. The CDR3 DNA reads TGTGCCAGCAGTGACAGGGGTTACGCGCAGTACTTC. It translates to CASSDRGYAQYF.

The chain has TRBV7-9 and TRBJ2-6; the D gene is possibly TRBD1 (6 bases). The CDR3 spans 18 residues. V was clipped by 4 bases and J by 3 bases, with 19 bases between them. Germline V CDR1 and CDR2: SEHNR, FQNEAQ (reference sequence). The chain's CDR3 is CASSYLQGGVGGANVLTF. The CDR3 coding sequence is TGTGCCAGCAGCTACCTACAGGGTGGGGTAGGTGGGGCCAACGTCCTGACTTTC.

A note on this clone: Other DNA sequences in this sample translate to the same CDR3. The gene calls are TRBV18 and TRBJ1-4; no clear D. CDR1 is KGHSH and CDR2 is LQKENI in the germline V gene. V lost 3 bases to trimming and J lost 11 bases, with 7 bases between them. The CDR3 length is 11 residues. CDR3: CASSPGEKLFF. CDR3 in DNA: TGTGCCAGCTCACCTGGTGAGAAACTGTTTTTT.

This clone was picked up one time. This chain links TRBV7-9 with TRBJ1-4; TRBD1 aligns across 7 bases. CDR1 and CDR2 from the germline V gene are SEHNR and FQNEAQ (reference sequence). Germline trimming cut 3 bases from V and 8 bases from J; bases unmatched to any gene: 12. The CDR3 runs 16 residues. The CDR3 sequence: CASSLAGQIVLEKLFF. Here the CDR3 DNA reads TGTGCCAGCAGCTTGGCGGGACAGATTGTTTTAGAAAAACTGTTTTTT.